This T cell receptor beta chain stems from a study of vaccination and CD4 T cells after COVID-19. Study context: Post-vaccine specimens were obtained a median about 73 days after dose two (range 14 to 241).

The sample's treatment: approximately 9-day PBMC culture with coronavirus spike peptide pools or control peptides (ViraFEST assay). Germline V gene lookup returns CDR1 SGHVS and CDR2 FQNEAQ. Trimming removed 4 bases at V and 0 bases at J, with 16 bases between. This CDR3 is 16 amino acids long. The Oncomine TCR Beta short-read assay generated sequence data from the DNA of cultured CD4+ T cells. TCRdb itself ran the PCR reads through MiXCR, one entry per CDR3 protein. The profile shows around 15,000 distinct CDR3 sequences, 30% to 35% of them singletons. As concerns this clonotype: Its antigen is not identified.

The sequence was obtained from a human donor with COVID-19. Sequencing was done on a sample of cultured CD4+ T cells from blood. The chain links TRBV7-8 to TRBJ2-7, with D tentatively TRBD2 (5 bases). CDR3 in amino acids: CASSSLGSFVSYEQYF. The CDR3 DNA reads TGTGCCAGCAGCTCCTTAGGGAGTTTTGTCTCCTACGAGCAGTACTTC.